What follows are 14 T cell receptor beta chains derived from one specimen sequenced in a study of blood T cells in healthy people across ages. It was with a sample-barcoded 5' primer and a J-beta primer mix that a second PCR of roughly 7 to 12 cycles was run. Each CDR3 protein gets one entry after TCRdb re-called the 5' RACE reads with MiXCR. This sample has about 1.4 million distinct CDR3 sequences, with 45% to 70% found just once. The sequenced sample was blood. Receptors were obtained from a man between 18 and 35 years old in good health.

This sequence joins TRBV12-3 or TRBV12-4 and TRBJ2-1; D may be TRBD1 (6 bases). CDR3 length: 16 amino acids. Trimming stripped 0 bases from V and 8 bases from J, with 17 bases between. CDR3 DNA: TGTGCCAGCAGTTTAGCTTCCAGGGGCCTATGGGATGAGCAGTTCTTC. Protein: CASSLASRGLWDEQFF.

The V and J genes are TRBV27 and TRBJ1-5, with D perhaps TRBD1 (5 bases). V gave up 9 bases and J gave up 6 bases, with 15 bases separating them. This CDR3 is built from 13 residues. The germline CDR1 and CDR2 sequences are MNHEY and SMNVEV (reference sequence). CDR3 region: CASSTGVLQPQHF. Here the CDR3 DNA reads TGTGCCAGTTCCACGGGGGTGCTTCAGCCCCAGCATTTT.

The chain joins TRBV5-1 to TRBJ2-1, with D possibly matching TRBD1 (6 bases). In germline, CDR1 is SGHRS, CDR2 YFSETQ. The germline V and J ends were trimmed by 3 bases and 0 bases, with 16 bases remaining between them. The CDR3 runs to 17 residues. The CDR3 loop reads CASSWNREGSSYNEQFF. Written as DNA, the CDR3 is TGCGCCAGCAGCTGGAACAGGGAAGGTAGCTCCTACAATGAGCAGTTCTTC.

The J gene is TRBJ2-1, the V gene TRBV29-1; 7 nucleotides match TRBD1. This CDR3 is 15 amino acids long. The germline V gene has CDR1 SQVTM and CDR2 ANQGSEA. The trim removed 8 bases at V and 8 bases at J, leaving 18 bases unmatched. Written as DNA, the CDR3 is TGCAGCACCAAGGGTGGGACAGACGAAGGGGATGAGCAGTTCTTC. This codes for CSTKGGTDEGDEQFF.

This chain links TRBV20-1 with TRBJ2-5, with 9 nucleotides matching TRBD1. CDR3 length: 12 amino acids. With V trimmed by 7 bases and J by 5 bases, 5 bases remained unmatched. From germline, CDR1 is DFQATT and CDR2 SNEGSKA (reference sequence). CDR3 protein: CSGDRETETQYF. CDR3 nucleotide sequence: TGCAGTGGGGACAGGGAGACGGAGACCCAGTACTTC.

CDR3 DNA: TGTGCCAGCGCTGTTCCCAACGAGCAGTACTTC. It encodes CASAVPNEQYF. The chain combines TRBV2 with TRBJ2-7; the D is unclear. The CDR3 runs to 11 residues. Per the germline V gene, CDR1 is SNHLY and CDR2 is FYNNEI. With 8 bases removed from V and 5 bases from J, the gap between germline ends came to 10 bases.

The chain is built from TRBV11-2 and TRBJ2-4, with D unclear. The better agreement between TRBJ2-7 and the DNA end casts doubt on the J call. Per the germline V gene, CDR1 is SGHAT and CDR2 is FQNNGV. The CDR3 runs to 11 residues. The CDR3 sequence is CASSQFREQYF. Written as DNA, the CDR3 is TGTGCCAGCAGCCAATTTCGCGAGCAGTACTTC.

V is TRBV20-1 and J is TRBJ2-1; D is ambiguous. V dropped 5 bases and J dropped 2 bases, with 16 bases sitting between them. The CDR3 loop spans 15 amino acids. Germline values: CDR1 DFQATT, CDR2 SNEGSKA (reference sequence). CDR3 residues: CSARSGWTTYNEQFF. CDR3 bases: TGCAGTGCTCGGAGTGGCTGGACGACCTACAATGAGCAGTTCTTC.

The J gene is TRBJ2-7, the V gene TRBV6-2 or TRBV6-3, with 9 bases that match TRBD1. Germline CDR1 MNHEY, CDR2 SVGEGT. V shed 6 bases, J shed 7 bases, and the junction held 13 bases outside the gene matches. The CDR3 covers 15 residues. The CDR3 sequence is CASRPTGTGTGEQYF. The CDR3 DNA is TGTGCCAGCAGGCCCACCGGGACAGGGACAGGGGAGCAGTACTTC.

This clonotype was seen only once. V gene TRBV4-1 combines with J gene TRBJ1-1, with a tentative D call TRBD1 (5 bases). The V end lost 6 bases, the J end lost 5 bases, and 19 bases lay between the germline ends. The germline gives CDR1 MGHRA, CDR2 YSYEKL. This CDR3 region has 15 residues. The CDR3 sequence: CASRPHLGRDTEAFF. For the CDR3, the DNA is TGCGCCAGCAGACCCCACCTCGGCAGGGATACTGAAGCTTTCTTT.

CDR3 DNA sequence: TGCGCCAGCAGCCCCCGGGAAGGGTCTGGGGCCAACGTCCTGACTTTC. Translated: CASSPREGSGANVLTF. V is TRBV4-1 and J is TRBJ2-6; D may be TRBD2 (5 bases). The CDR3 spans 16 residues. In germline, CDR1 is MGHRA, CDR2 YSYEKL. V gave up 4 bases and J gave up 1 base, with 11 bases separating them.

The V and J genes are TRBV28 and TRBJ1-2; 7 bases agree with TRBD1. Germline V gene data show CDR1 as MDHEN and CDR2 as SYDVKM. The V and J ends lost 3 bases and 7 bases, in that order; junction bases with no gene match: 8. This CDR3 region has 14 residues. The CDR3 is CASSFGPGGSGYTF. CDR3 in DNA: TGTGCCAGCAGTTTTGGGCCAGGGGGAAGTGGCTACACCTTC.

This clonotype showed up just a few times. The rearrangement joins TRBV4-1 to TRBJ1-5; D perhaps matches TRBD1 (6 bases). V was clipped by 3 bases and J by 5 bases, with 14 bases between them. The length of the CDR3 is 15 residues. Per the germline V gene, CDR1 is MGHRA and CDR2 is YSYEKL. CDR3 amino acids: CASSHIGQNYQPQHF. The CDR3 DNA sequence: TGCGCCAGCAGCCATATCGGACAGAACTATCAGCCCCAGCATTTT.

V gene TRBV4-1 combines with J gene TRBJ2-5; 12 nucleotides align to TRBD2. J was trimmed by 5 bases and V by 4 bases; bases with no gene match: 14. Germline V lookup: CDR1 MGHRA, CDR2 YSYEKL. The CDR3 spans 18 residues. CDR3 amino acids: CASSPWTSGTSFDETQYF. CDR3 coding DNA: TGCGCCAGCAGCCCATGGACTAGCGGGACGAGTTTCGATGAGACCCAGTACTTC.